This is a list of T cell receptor beta chains from one sample in a study of T cell responses to AZD1222 COVID-19 vaccine. Some clones are missing from TCRdb's copy, which holds only in-frame ones; the method was immunoSEQ multiplex PCR. The repertoire holds about 120,000 clones, with around nine tenths as singletons. The sequencing here drew on peripheral blood, taken on day 0 of AZD1222 vaccination. These receptors were taken from an adult in good health. CDR3s include the opening cysteine and the closing phenylalanine or tryptophan.

>TRBJ1-3|14|TRBV18
CASSPGLTGNTIYF
>TRBJ2-7|13|TRBV7-8
CASSWGAAYEQYF
>TRBJ1-3|18|TRBV3-1/TRBV3-2
CASSQDAPGPGSGNTIYF
>TRBJ2-1|13|TRBV24-1
CATSDRGWNEQFF
>TRBJ1-3|13|TRBV24-1
CATRGNSGNTIYF
>TRBJ1-1|13|TRBV30
CAWRPLRGTEAFF
>TRBJ1-6|13|TRBV5-1
CASSLTDNSPLHF
>TRBJ2-7|14|TRBV30
CAWTGEFGSYEQYF
>TRBJ1-6|16|TRBV30
CAWSVGSTGGGSPLHF
>TRBJ1-1|14|TRBV7-9
CASSLDGGGTEAFF
>TRBJ2-3|15|TRBV18
CASSPGQGVTDTQYF
>TRBJ2-7|17|TRBV15
CATSRPRGGSRPYEQYF
>TRBJ2-1|14|TRBV27
CASAGLAAYNEQFF
>TRBJ2-3|16|TRBV30
CAWRWWDASSTDTQYF
>TRBJ1-2|13|TRBV27
CASKPTGVYGYTF
>TRBJ1-1|14|TRBV11-2
CASSTRGGNTEAFF
>TRBJ1-2|11|TRBV29-1
CSVDREGGYTF
>TRBJ1-5|13|TRBV6-5
CASSLRENQPQHF
>TRBJ1-5|13|TRBV11-1
CASSLDLNQPQHF
>TRBJ1-2|16|TRBV5-5
CASSPGQGAINYGYTF
>TRBJ1-5|15|TRBV19
CASHPPQGSNQPQHF
>TRBJ2-2|16|TRBV13
CASSLESPEGTGELFF